This passage covers 32 T cell receptor beta chains from one sample sequenced in a study of T cell responses to AZD1222 COVID-19 vaccine. Sequencing used immunoSEQ multiplex PCR; TCRdb keeps in-frame clones, though not all of them. This table holds over 85,000 clones, approximately 92% found once. The specimen comprised peripheral blood, sampled 28 days after the second AZD1222 dose. The receptor source for this set is an adult who received the AZD1222 COVID-19 vaccine.

This clone was observed a handful of times. The chain uses TRBV11-2 and TRBJ2-1; TRBD1 aligns across 9 bases. CDR3 size: 17 residues. The germline V gene encodes CDR1 SGHAT and CDR2 FQNNGV. The trim removed 0 bases at V and 7 bases at J, leaving 10 bases unmatched. The CDR3 DNA follows: TGTGCCAGCAGCTTAGATCCCCCGGGACAGGGTGGTAATGAGCAGTTCTTC. Protein product: CASSLDPPGQGGNEQFF.

This chain connects TRBV20-1 to TRBJ1-6; tentative D call: TRBD1 (5 bases). CDR1 DFQATT and CDR2 SNEGSKA come from the germline V gene (reference sequence). V was trimmed by 3 bases and J by 4 bases, leaving 16 bases between them. The CDR3 runs 16 residues. CDR3 amino acids: CSASRLSGAYNSPLHF. The CDR3 nucleotides read TGCAGTGCTAGTAGGCTGAGTGGGGCGTATAATTCACCCCTCCACTTT.

CDR3 region: CARSLGQADEKLFF. The DNA of the CDR3 is TGTGCCAGAAGCTTGGGACAGGCAGATGAAAAACTGTTTTTT. The chain employs TRBV5-3 and TRBJ1-4, with D perhaps TRBD1 (6 bases). TRBV5-3 is designated an ORF whose function remains uncertain. The CDR3 extends over 14 amino acids. V was pared by 0 bases and J by 6 bases, with 9 bases between.

The chain joins TRBV2 to TRBJ2-7, with D possibly TRBD1 on 6 matching bases. V was cut by 2 bases and J by 3 bases, with 11 bases left in between. The germline V gene has CDR1 SNHLY and CDR2 FYNNEI. The CDR3 totals 14 residues. CDR3 residues: CASSEPRGNYEQYF. DNA for the CDR3: TGTGCCAGCAGTGAACCCAGGGGAAACTACGAGCAGTACTTC. The full variable domain, completed using reference TRBV2 and TRBJ2-7, is EPEVTQTPSHQVTQMGQEVILRCVPISNHLYFYWYRQILGQKVEFLVSFYNNEISEKSEIFDDQFSVERPDGSNFTLKIRSTKLEDSAMYFCASSEPRGNYEQYFGPGTRLTVT.

This rearrangement joins TRBV29-1 to TRBJ1-2, with TRBD1 as a possible D gene (5 bases). V shed 2 bases and J shed 6 bases, with 10 bases lying between them. Germline CDR1 is SQVTM and CDR2 is ANQGSEA. There are 12 residues in the CDR3. The CDR3 region has the DNA TGCAGCGTTGAAAGGGTGGGGGATGGCTACACCTTC. Encoded protein: CSVERVGDGYTF. The full variable domain, completed using reference TRBV29-1 and TRBJ1-2, is SAVISQKPSRDICQRGTSLTIQCQVDSQVTMMFWYRQQPGQSLTLIATANQGSEATYESGFVIDKFPISRPNLTFSTLTVSNMSPEDSSIYLCSVERVGDGYTFGSGTRLTVV.

The chain is built from TRBV3-1 (or the pseudogene TRBV3-2) and TRBJ2-3; no definite D call. V was pared by 2 bases and J by 2 bases, with 5 bases between. CDR3 length equals 13 residues. Germline V CDR1 and CDR2: LGHDT, YNNKEL (reference sequence). The CDR3 DNA follows: TGTGCCAGCAGCCAATGGTTCACAGATACGCAGTATTTT. Encoded protein: CASSQWFTDTQYF.

This chain links TRBV5-1 with TRBJ2-7, with TRBD2 as a possible D gene (5 bases). CDR1 is SGHRS, CDR2 YFSETQ, per germline. CDR3 length: 14 amino acids. The ends were cut back, 5 bases at V and 4 bases at J, with 16 bases in the middle. In DNA form, the CDR3 reads TGCGCCAGCAGGCTTCTCCTAGCTGCTTACGAGCAGTACTTC. Residues: CASRLLLAAYEQYF.

The rearrangement uses TRBV7-9 and TRBJ1-5; D possibly corresponds to TRBD1 (5 bases). Between the trimmed V and J ends, which lost 2 bases and 2 bases, there was a span of 10 bases. Germline lookup yields CDR1 SEHNR and CDR2 FQNEAQ (reference sequence). This CDR3 is 15 amino acids long. The CDR3 DNA reads TGTGCCAGCAGCTTAAAAAAGGGGTGCAATCAGCCCCAGCATTTT. The encoded protein is CASSLKKGCNQPQHF. The whole variable domain, filled in from reference TRBV7-9 and TRBJ1-5, reads DTGVSQNPRHKITKRGQNVTFRCDPISEHNRLYWYRQTLGQGPEFLTYFQNEAQLEKSRLLSDRFSAERPKGSFSTLEIQRTEQGDSAMYLCASSLKKGCNQPQHFGDGTRLSIL.

V gene TRBV6-4 combines with J gene TRBJ1-6, with a possible D match to TRBD1 (5 bases). The CDR3 covers 17 residues. Germline CDR1 is MRHNA and CDR2 is SNTAGT. V lost 6 bases to trimming and J lost 10 bases, with 25 bases between them. The CDR3 loop reads CASRIRARRDYWSPLHF. Here the CDR3 DNA reads TGTGCCAGCAGGATCCGGGCCAGGCGGGACTATTGGTCACCCCTCCACTTT.

The count of this clone is one. The chain uses TRBV10-3 and TRBJ1-1; D call uncertain. There are 14 residues in the CDR3. V lost 6 bases and J lost 1, with 12 bases in between. Germline V gene data show CDR1 as ENHRY and CDR2 as SYGVKD. CDR3: CAISAPTANTEAFF. For the CDR3, the DNA is TGTGCCATCAGCGCCCCCACGGCGAACACTGAAGCTTTCTTT.

The rearrangement links TRBV29-1 to TRBJ1-4; possible D gene TRBD1, 6 bases. Germline V gene sequence: CDR1 SQVTM, CDR2 ANQGSEA. Trimming took 8 bases from V and 0 from J, leaving 13 bases between them. The CDR3 sequence is 14 residues long. DNA of the CDR3: TGCAGCACTGGGGGGGCAGCAACTAATGAAAAACTGTTTTTT. This encodes CSTGGAATNEKLFF.

The rearrangement links TRBV19 to TRBJ2-7; D not certain. V shed 9 bases and J shed 3 bases, with 27 bases lying between them. The CDR3 consists of 17 residues. Germline CDR1 reads LNHDA; CDR2 reads SQIVND (reference sequence). CDR3 region: CASPTWTTVISGYEQYF. For the CDR3, the DNA is TGTGCCAGCCCTACGTGGACGACTGTCATTTCGGGCTACGAGCAGTACTTC. Filled out from reference TRBV19 and TRBJ2-7, the complete variable domain reads DGGITQSPKYLFRKEGQNVTLSCEQNLNHDAMYWYRQDPGQGLRLIYYSQIVNDFQKGDIAEGYSVSREKKESFPLTVTSAQKNPTAFYLCASPTWTTVISGYEQYFGPGTRLTVT.

J is TRBJ2-2 and V is TRBV11-3; TRBD1 aligns across 9 bases. The CDR3 loop spans 15 amino acids. The germline CDR1 and CDR2 sequences are SGHNT and YENEEA. Trimming at V came to 5 bases and at J to 5 bases, leaving 6 bases not matched to a gene. The CDR3 loop is CASSPGQGETGELFF. The CDR3 DNA follows: TGTGCCAGCAGCCCGGGACAGGGTGAAACCGGGGAGCTGTTTTTT. The full variable domain, completed using reference TRBV11-3 and TRBJ2-2, is EAGVVQSPRYKIIEKKQPVAFWCNPISGHNTLYWYLQNLGQGPELLIRYENEEAVDDSQLPKDRFSAERLKGVDSTLKIQPAELGDSAVYLCASSPGQGETGELFFGEGSRLTVL.

In this sample, this clone turned up once. The V and J genes are TRBV6-5 and TRBJ1-1; D remains unclear. This CDR3 spans 12 amino acids. Germline-derived CDR1 and CDR2 are MNHEY and SVGAGI. V dropped 7 bases and J dropped 2 bases, with 8 bases sitting between them. The DNA of the CDR3 is TGTGCCAGCACCGCAGATAACACTGAAGCTTTCTTT. Amino acids: CASTADNTEAFF.

This clone was seen just once. This chain links TRBV6-6 with TRBJ1-4, with TRBD1 matching over 10 bases. This CDR3 region has 15 residues. The ends lost 2 bases at V and 8 bases at J; junction bases unmatched: 5. From germline, CDR1 is MNHNY and CDR2 SVGAGI (reference sequence). This chain's CDR3 is CASSYPGTGAEKLFF. For the CDR3, the DNA is TGTGCCAGCAGTTACCCCGGGACAGGGGCCGAAAAACTGTTTTTT.

The chain has TRBV27 and TRBJ1-4; D call uncertain. In germline, CDR1 is MNHEY, CDR2 SMNVEV (reference sequence). The CDR3 extends over 17 amino acids. V was clipped by 6 bases and J by 8 bases, with 25 bases between them. The CDR3 DNA reads TGTGCCAGCAGCCGACCAAAACGGGGTCTCGAGTGGGAAAAACTGTTTTTT. This sequence encodes CASSRPKRGLEWEKLFF.

For the CDR3, the DNA is TGTGCCAGCAGTGAAAGCGCAGAGAACACTGAAGCTTTCTTT. Protein sequence: CASSESAENTEAFF. The V and J genes are TRBV6-1 and TRBJ1-1; D not resolved. The germline V gene encodes CDR1 MNHNS and CDR2 SASEGT. Trimming took off 2 bases at V and 1 base at J, with 8 bases between the two ends. The CDR3 is made up of 14 amino acids.

This clone was recorded a few times. This chain uses TRBV2 with TRBJ1-2; 7 nucleotides match TRBD1. Germline CDR1 reads SNHLY; CDR2 reads FYNNEI. CDR3 length equals 15 residues. Unmatched junction bases numbered 9, after V lost 6 bases and J lost 2 bases. This chain's CDR3 is CASRATGTANYGYTF. Written as DNA, the CDR3 is TGTGCCAGCAGGGCCACCGGGACAGCCAACTATGGCTACACCTTC.

DNA of the CDR3: TGCAGCGTTGACAGGGCGGATGGCTACACCTTC. Its translation: CSVDRADGYTF. The V and J genes are TRBV29-1 and TRBJ1-2; D may be TRBD1 (5 bases). Germline V gene data show CDR1 as SQVTM and CDR2 as ANQGSEA. The V gene lost 3 bases and the J gene lost 6 bases, with 8 bases spanning the gap. There are 11 residues in the CDR3.

The chain carries TRBV12-5 and TRBJ1-5; D ambiguous. This CDR3 is 12 amino acids long. Trimming stripped 6 bases from V and 7 bases from J, with 10 bases between. Germline CDR1 reads LGHNT; CDR2 reads FRNRAP. The CDR3 DNA is TGTGCTAGTGGGTCTAATCTACAGCCCCAGCATTTT. Translated, it gives CASGSNLQPQHF.

J is TRBJ1-1 and V is TRBV13; a possible D gene is TRBD1 (5 bases). The CDR3 totals 16 residues. CDR1 and CDR2 from the germline V gene are PRHDT and FYEKMQ (reference sequence). Trimming shortened V by 1 base and J by 4 bases, and 16 bases separated the two germline ends. The CDR3 reads CASSLDARRGFTEAFF. CDR3 nucleotides: TGTGCCAGCAGCTTAGATGCGAGGCGGGGGTTCACTGAAGCTTTCTTT. The full variable domain, rest sourced from reference TRBV13 and TRBJ1-1, is AAGVIQSPRHLIKEKRETATLKCYPIPRHDTVYWYQQGPGQDPQFLISFYEKMQSDKGSIPDRFSAQQFSDYHSELNMSSLELGDSALYFCASSLDARRGFTEAFFGQGTRLTVV.

The CDR3 region has the DNA TGTGCCAGCAGCCCCACAGGGGGCAATCAGCCCCAGCATTTT. Amino acid sequence: CASSPTGGNQPQHF. The chain has TRBV6-5 and TRBJ1-5, with 7 nucleotides matching TRBD1. Germline assignment: CDR1 MNHEY and CDR2 SVGAGI. J was trimmed by 2 bases and V by 6 bases; bases with no gene match: 4. The CDR3 runs to 14 residues.

CDR3 sequence reads: CATGGEGETQYF. The CDR3 DNA follows: TGTGCCACCGGGGGGGAAGGGGAGACCCAGTACTTC. This chain connects TRBV9 to TRBJ2-5, with TRBD2 matching over 8 bases. Unmatched junction bases numbered 6, after V lost 9 bases and J lost 5 bases. The CDR3 runs to 12 residues. Looked up from germline, CDR1 is SGDLS and CDR2 is YYNGEE.

The V gene is TRBV6-4, the J gene TRBJ2-3, with 12 bases aligning to TRBD2. Germline CDR1 and CDR2: MRHNA and SNTAGT. This CDR3 comprises 16 residues. V lost 0 bases to trimming and J lost 4 bases; unmatched junction nucleotides: 2. The CDR3 DNA reads as TGTGCCAGCAGTGACTCGGCTAGCGGGGGGGCAGATACGCAGTATTTT. Translated, it gives CASSDSASGGADTQYF.

V is TRBV19 and J is TRBJ1-3, with D hard to call. CDR3 length: 15 residues. V shed 10 bases and J shed 0 bases, with 16 bases lying between them. Germline V gene lookup returns CDR1 LNHDA and CDR2 SQIVND (reference sequence). Written as DNA, the CDR3 is TGTGCCACCTCGTCAACTCGGATCTCTGGAAACACCATATATTTT. As protein: CATSSTRISGNTIYF. The whole variable domain, filled in from reference TRBV19 and TRBJ1-3, reads DGGITQSPKYLFRKEGQNVTLSCEQNLNHDAMYWYRQDPGQGLRLIYYSQIVNDFQKGDIAEGYSVSREKKESFPLTVTSAQKNPTAFYLCATSSTRISGNTIYFGEGSWLTVV.

J is TRBJ2-5 and V is TRBV24-1, with a weak D call TRBD2 (5 bases). Germline V gene data show CDR1 as KGHDR and CDR2 as SFDVKD. This CDR3 spans 13 amino acids. V lost 3 bases and J 2 bases, leaving 6 bases between the germline ends. For the CDR3, the DNA is TGTGCCACCAGTGATGCGGGTCAAGAGACCCAGTACTTC. Translation gives CATSDAGQETQYF.

The CDR3 bases are TGTGCCAGCAGTGTACCGTCTGGGGCCAACGTCCTGACTTTC. It is translated as CASSVPSGANVLTF. This chain connects TRBV2 to TRBJ2-6; D gene unclear. The CDR3 contains 14 residues. CDR1 and CDR2 from the germline V gene are SNHLY and FYNNEI. V lost 4 bases and J lost 1, with 5 bases in between.

The chain joins TRBV6-2 or TRBV6-3 to TRBJ2-5; tentative D call: TRBD2 (6 bases). V was trimmed by 2 bases and J by 5 bases, leaving 12 bases between them. This CDR3 has 14 amino acids. The germline CDR1 and CDR2 sequences are MNHEY and SVGEGT. As DNA, the CDR3 is TGTGCCAGCAGTTACCTAGCAGGAGGGGAGACCCAGTACTTC. This codes for CASSYLAGGETQYF.

The chain couples TRBV29-1 to TRBJ1-3; D call uncertain. CDR3 length equals 13 residues. Germline V gene data show CDR1 as SQVTM and CDR2 as ANQGSEA. The germline V and J ends were trimmed by 2 bases and 5 bases, with 10 bases remaining between them. The CDR3 nucleotides read TGCAGCGTTGAAACGGGCCTGAGAAACACCATATATTTT. Translated: CSVETGLRNTIYF.

The rearrangement uses TRBV19 and TRBJ1-2; D possibly corresponds to TRBD1 (5 bases). Germline assignment: CDR1 LNHDA and CDR2 SQIVND (reference sequence). The CDR3 spans 14 residues. V was trimmed by 6 bases and J by 6 bases, leaving 17 bases between them. CDR3 amino acids: CASRIFPDKNGYTF. CDR3 nucleotide sequence: TGTGCCAGTAGGATATTCCCGGACAAGAATGGCTACACCTTC.

V and J are TRBV3-1 (or the pseudogene TRBV3-2) and TRBJ2-2; D possibly corresponds to TRBD2 (6 bases). Germline assignment: CDR1 LGHDT and CDR2 YNNKEL (reference sequence). CDR3 length: 15 residues. Trimming took 1 base from V and 9 from J, leaving 15 bases between them. In DNA form, the CDR3 reads TGTGCCAGCAGCCAAGGGATGGCGGGGATGCGGGAGCTGTTTTTT. This gives the protein CASSQGMAGMRELFF.

The CDR3 loop reads CASSTDRSGNSPLHF. In DNA, the CDR3 is TGTGCCAGTAGTACCGACAGGAGTGGTAATTCACCCCTCCACTTT. The chain combines TRBV19 with TRBJ1-6; tentatively, D is TRBD1 (6 bases). CDR3 size: 15 residues. The V end was cut by 4 bases, the J end by 6 bases, with 13 bases between. Germline-derived CDR1 and CDR2 are LNHDA and SQIVND (reference sequence).